The 28 T cell receptor beta chains presented below share a single source sample, sequenced in a study of CD8 T cells in Susac syndrome. Reverse transcription of roughly 0.5 to 1 ug RNA was carried out with random hexamers. TCRdb independently ran MiXCR on the immunoSEQ multiplex PCR reads; one entry per CDR3 protein. The sample includes some 180,000 distinct CDR3 sequences, roughly 94% of them seen just once. Sequenced: CD4+ T cells from PBMCs. The receptor source for this set is a human donor with Susac syndrome.

The chain is built from TRBV7-9 and TRBJ1-2; D uncertain. The CDR3 runs 18 residues. Germline V gene data show CDR1 as SEHNR and CDR2 as FQNEAQ (reference sequence). Deletions cut 1 base from V and 10 bases from J, with 28 bases between. CDR3 residues: CASSLGVERNGANYNYTF. CDR3 bases: TGTGCCAGCAGCTTAGGTGTTGAGCGTAATGGAGCTAACTATAACTACACCTTC.

CDR3 loop: CASRGEGHNEQFF. As DNA, the CDR3 is TGTGCCAGCAGGGGGGAGGGGCACAATGAGCAGTTCTTC. The chain employs TRBV11-2 and TRBJ2-1; TRBD2 matches 7 bases. The germline gives CDR1 SGHAT, CDR2 FQNNGV. V gave up 6 bases and J gave up 5 bases; unmatched junction bases: 4. This CDR3 has 13 amino acids.

This chain links TRBV6-2 or TRBV6-3 with TRBJ1-5; 10 bases map to TRBD1. V lost 0 bases to trimming and J lost 11 bases; unmatched junction nucleotides: 10. Germline loops: CDR1 MNHEY, CDR2 SVGEGT. The CDR3 has 16 residues. The CDR3 DNA sequence: TGTGCCAGCAGTTACTCCGGGACAGGGGTCGGCAGGACCCAGCATTTT. It yields the protein CASSYSGTGVGRTQHF.

The chain couples TRBV20-1 to TRBJ1-2; D ambiguous. The length of the CDR3 is 12 residues. Germline CDR1 is DFQATT and CDR2 is SNEGSKA (reference sequence). Trimming left V 0 bases short and J 0 bases short, with 2 bases between. The CDR3 DNA sequence: TGCAGTGCTAGAGATCCTAACTATGGCTACACCTTC. Amino acid sequence: CSARDPNYGYTF.

This chain connects TRBV5-1 to TRBJ2-1, with a possible D match to TRBD1 (5 bases). V gave up 2 bases and J gave up 6 bases, with 12 bases separating them. The length of the CDR3 is 14 residues. The germline V gene has CDR1 SGHRS and CDR2 YFSETQ. CDR3 DNA: TGCGCCAGCAGCTTCATTCAGGGAAGCAATGAGCAGTTCTTC. It codes for CASSFIQGSNEQFF.

The V and J genes are TRBV5-1 and TRBJ2-1, with 7 bases that match TRBD1. The V gene's germline CDR1 is SGHRS and CDR2 YFSETQ. This CDR3 comprises 15 residues. After removal of 3 bases from V and 5 bases from J, the junction contained 8 bases not matched to a gene. In DNA, the CDR3 is TGCGCCAGCAGCTACCGACAGGGCAGGGACAATGAGCAGTTCTTC. It codes for CASSYRQGRDNEQFF. The full variable domain, its missing parts supplied by reference TRBV5-1 and TRBJ2-1, is KAGVTQTPRYLIKTRGQQVTLSCSPISGHRSVSWYQQTPGQGLQFLFEYFSETQRNKGNFPGRFSGRQFSNSRSEMNVSTLELGDSALYLCASSYRQGRDNEQFFGPGTRLTVL.

V usage is TRBV19 and J usage is TRBJ2-1; D remains ambiguous. The CDR3 contains 15 residues. From germline, CDR1 is LNHDA and CDR2 SQIVND (reference sequence). V was pared by 3 bases and J by 0 bases, with 9 bases between. This CDR3 reads CASSIEVSSYNEQFF. CDR3 nucleotide sequence: TGTGCCAGTAGTATTGAGGTTAGCTCCTACAATGAGCAGTTCTTC.

The rearrangement uses TRBV20-1 and TRBJ1-3; the match to TRBD1 covers 7 bases. V shed 3 bases, J shed 3 bases, and the junction held 8 bases outside the gene matches. The CDR3 contains 15 residues. CDR1 is DFQATT and CDR2 is SNEGSKA in the germline V gene (reference sequence). DNA for the CDR3: TGCAGTGCTAGGGGAGACGGGACAGATGGAAACACCATATATTTT. This codes for CSARGDGTDGNTIYF.

The rearrangement joins TRBV4-2 to TRBJ1-5; no firm D call. The ends were cut back, 0 bases at V and 1 base at J, with 7 bases in the middle. Germline CDR1 reads LGHNA; CDR2 reads YNFKEQ. The CDR3 totals 15 residues. The CDR3 loop reads CASSQESRSNQPQHF. As DNA, the CDR3 is TGTGCCAGCAGCCAAGAATCGCGGAGCAATCAGCCCCAGCATTTT.

V and J are TRBV27 and TRBJ1-4; perhaps TRBD1 as D (5 bases). Germline-derived CDR1 and CDR2 are MNHEY and SMNVEV (reference sequence). The CDR3 sequence is 14 residues long. V was pared by 8 bases and J by 0 bases, with 10 bases between. In DNA, the CDR3 is TGTGCCAGCCGAGGACACACAACTAATGAAAAACTGTTTTTT. This encodes CASRGHTTNEKLFF.

The chain employs TRBV24-1 and TRBJ2-1; the D is unclear. V was shortened by 3 bases and J by 9 bases, with 20 bases between the two germline ends. Germline CDR1 reads KGHDR; CDR2 reads SFDVKD. The CDR3 length is 16 residues. In nucleotides, the CDR3 is TGTGCCACCAGTGATAAGACACAACCGAGGCTCGGTGAGCAGTTCTTC. Translated: CATSDKTQPRLGEQFF.

J is TRBJ2-1 and V is TRBV24-1, with D perhaps TRBD2 (6 bases). Looked up from germline, CDR1 is KGHDR and CDR2 is SFDVKD. Trimming pared 0 bases from V and 1 base from J, leaving 9 bases between. The CDR3 runs to 16 residues. The CDR3 DNA sequence: TGTGCCACCAGTGATTTGGAGGGGACTTCCTACAATGAGCAGTTCTTC. Encoded protein: CATSDLEGTSYNEQFF.

The chain links TRBV5-3 to TRBJ2-1; D gene ambiguous. TRBV5-3 is given ORF status, its function remaining uncertain. V lost 0 bases, J lost 11 bases, and 9 bases lay in between. The CDR3 sequence is 12 residues long. DNA for the CDR3: TGTGCCAGAAGCTTGGGAGGATCCCAGCAGTTCTTC. Translating it yields CARSLGGSQQFF.

The chain joins TRBV20-1 to TRBJ1-2; the D is unclear. This CDR3 region has 14 residues. V lost 3 bases and J lost 2, with 13 bases in between. In germline, CDR1 is DFQATT, CDR2 SNEGSKA (reference sequence). CDR3 coding DNA: TGCAGTGCTAGTATGGACGGAAAGAACTATGGCTACACCTTC. The encoded protein is CSASMDGKNYGYTF.

This chain uses TRBV2 with TRBJ1-1; 8 positions agree with TRBD1. CDR1 and CDR2 (germline): SNHLY, FYNNEI. Trimming at V came to 6 bases and at J to 10 bases, leaving 7 bases not matched to a gene. CDR3 length: 12 residues. The CDR3 spells CASRDFGTGAFF. CDR3 in DNA: TGTGCCAGCAGGGACTTCGGGACAGGAGCTTTCTTT. The whole variable domain, filled in from reference TRBV2 and TRBJ1-1, reads EPEVTQTPSHQVTQMGQEVILRCVPISNHLYFYWYRQILGQKVEFLVSFYNNEISEKSEIFDDQFSVERPDGSNFTLKIRSTKLEDSAMYFCASRDFGTGAFFGQGTRLTVV.

The gene calls are TRBV20-1 and TRBJ2-7; D not certain. Germline-derived CDR1 and CDR2 are DFQATT and SNEGSKA (reference sequence). This CDR3 is 14 amino acids long. V lost 2 bases and J lost 1, with 12 bases in between. In DNA form, the CDR3 reads TGCAGTGCTAGAAAGATCGACGGATCCTACGAGCAGTACTTC. As protein: CSARKIDGSYEQYF.

This rearrangement joins TRBV6-5 to TRBJ2-6; unclear D gene. V lost 7 bases and J lost 2, with 6 bases in between. Germline-derived CDR1 and CDR2 are MNHEY and SVGAGI. The CDR3 has 13 amino acids. Here the CDR3 DNA reads TGTGCCAGCACGGACCCTGGGGCCAACGTCCTGACTTTC. Its translation is CASTDPGANVLTF.

DNA of the CDR3: TGTGCCTGGAGTGTGGATATAGCCTACGAGCAGTACTTC. Protein sequence: CAWSVDIAYEQYF. The V call is TRBV30, the J call TRBJ2-7, with D hard to call. V was cut by 0 bases and J by 2 bases, with 8 bases left in between. The CDR3 extends over 13 amino acids. The V gene's germline CDR1 is GTSNPN and CDR2 SVGIG (reference sequence).

J is TRBJ1-1 and V is TRBV12-3 or TRBV12-4, with D unresolved. The CDR3 totals 13 residues. The V and J ends lost 6 bases and 1 base respectively, with 9 bases between them. The CDR3 region is CASSKTRNTEAFF. DNA of the CDR3: TGTGCCAGCAGCAAAACAAGGAACACTGAAGCTTTCTTT.

The chain is built from TRBV20-1 and TRBJ2-1; TRBD2 aligns across 11 bases. The CDR3 totals 16 residues. V shed 1 base and J 8 bases; nucleotides not matched to a gene: 10. Germline loops: CDR1 DFQATT, CDR2 SNEGSKA (reference sequence). CDR3 protein: CSARGTLAGGWHEQFF. In DNA, the CDR3 is TGCAGTGCTAGAGGGACTCTAGCGGGAGGTTGGCATGAGCAGTTCTTC.

The J gene is TRBJ1-1, the V gene TRBV19, with D uncertain. Germline lookup yields CDR1 LNHDA and CDR2 SQIVND (reference sequence). V dropped 5 bases and J dropped 3 bases, with 10 bases sitting between them. This CDR3 is built from 13 residues. CDR3 in amino acids: CASSPRIDTEAFF. CDR3 bases: TGTGCCAGTAGTCCTCGTATCGACACTGAAGCTTTCTTT.

The V gene is TRBV11-1, the J gene TRBJ2-1; 14 nucleotides align to TRBD2. J gave up 10 bases and V 6 bases, and 8 bases lay outside the gene matches. The CDR3 sequence is 15 residues long. CDR1 is SGHAT, CDR2 FQDESV, per germline (reference sequence). The CDR3 region is CASSLGLAGEFEQFF. In DNA form, the CDR3 reads TGTGCCAGCAGTCTGGGACTAGCGGGAGAATTCGAGCAGTTCTTC. The whole variable domain, remainder taken from reference TRBV11-1 and TRBJ2-1, is EAEVAQSPRYKITEKSQAVAFWCDPISGHATLYWYRQILGQGPELLVQFQDESVVDDSQLPKDRFSAERLKGVDSTLKIQPAELGDSAMYLCASSLGLAGEFEQFFGPGTRLTVL.

The rearrangement joins TRBV5-1 to TRBJ1-2, with TRBD1 identical over 7 bases. The CDR3 runs 14 residues. V lost 3 bases, J lost 6 bases, and 8 bases stayed unmatched. CDR1 SGHRS and CDR2 YFSETQ come from the germline V gene. The CDR3 DNA is TGCGCCAGCAGCTCCTCAGGGACAGACGATGGCTACACCTTC. Its translation is CASSSSGTDDGYTF.

The genes are TRBV7-9 and TRBJ2-5; D might be TRBD1 or TRBD2, each matching 5 bases. V lost 1 base, J lost 1 base, and 10 bases lay in between. The CDR3 is 15 amino acids. The germline V gene has CDR1 SEHNR and CDR2 FQNEAQ (reference sequence). The CDR3 reads CASSLVLGTQETQYF. As DNA, the CDR3 is TGTGCCAGCAGCTTAGTTTTGGGGACCCAAGAGACCCAGTACTTC. Full variable domain (missing parts from reference TRBV7-9 and TRBJ2-5): DTGVSQNPRHKITKRGQNVTFRCDPISEHNRLYWYRQTLGQGPEFLTYFQNEAQLEKSRLLSDRFSAERPKGSFSTLEIQRTEQGDSAMYLCASSLVLGTQETQYFGPGTRLLVL.

The chain has TRBV10-3 and TRBJ2-1; D gene ambiguous. Germline assignment: CDR1 ENHRY and CDR2 SYGVKD. V was trimmed by 1 base and J by 0 bases, leaving 7 bases between them. This CDR3 contains 15 residues. Here the CDR3 DNA reads TGTGCCATCAGTGAGTTACTGAGCTCCTACAATGAGCAGTTCTTC. Its translation: CAISELLSSYNEQFF.

The chain combines TRBV5-4 with TRBJ1-2; perhaps TRBD1 as D (6 bases). Trimming removed 2 bases from V and 8 bases from J, with 13 bases in between. The CDR3 covers 13 residues. The germline CDR1 and CDR2 sequences are SGHNT and YYREEE (reference sequence). DNA of the CDR3: TGTGCCAGCAGCTTAGCAGGGGTTGGAGGCTACACCTTC. It translates to CASSLAGVGGYTF.

This chain uses TRBV7-6 with TRBJ2-7, with 9 bases identical to TRBD2. The CDR3 has 16 amino acids. With V trimmed by 5 bases and J by 3 bases, 11 bases remained unmatched. Germline V lookup: CDR1 SGHVS, CDR2 FNYEAQ. This CDR3 reads CASSQKPGLAGYEQYF. Here the CDR3 DNA reads TGTGCCAGCAGCCAGAAACCGGGACTAGCTGGCTACGAGCAGTACTTC.

The chain carries TRBV10-2 and TRBJ2-7, with D perhaps assigned TRBD1 or TRBD2 (5 bases each). The CDR3 runs 12 residues. V dropped 8 bases and J dropped 3 bases, with 11 bases sitting between them. Germline V gives CDR1 WSHSY, CDR2 SAAADI. The CDR3 sequence: CASGTANYEQYF. The DNA of the CDR3 is TGCGCCAGCGGGACGGCTAACTACGAGCAGTACTTC.